This is a list of T cell receptor beta chains from one sample in a study of T-cell reconstitution after alpha-beta-depleted transplantation in children. TCRdb re-called the PCR reads with MiXCR, one entry per CDR3 protein. The sample holds 580,000 or so distinct CDR3 sequences; about 21% are singletons and the top ten take roughly 15%. Sequenced material: PBMCs, mostly from graft donor cells, taken 360 days after TCRalphabeta/CD19-depleted stem cell transplant. The receptors come from a boy under two years old who had a stem cell transplant for acute myeloid leukemia, so the T cells may come from the graft donor. Both conserved end residues are part of each CDR3. A D gene is named only where the DNA matches it firmly. Size is omitted from some rows. Given values are once, few, many or a class for expanded clones.

v_call	clone_size	j_call	d_call	cdr3_aa	cdr3_nt
TRBV5-5	few	TRBJ2-2	-	CASSPAPTNRFTGELFF	TGTGCCAGCAGCCCAGCCCCCACAAATCGGTTCACCGGGGAGCTGTTTTTT
TRBV29-1	many	TRBJ1-1	-	CSVESVGQILTEAFF	TGCAGCGTTGAATCGGTGGGACAAATTCTCACTGAAGCTTTCTTT
TRBV29-1	-	TRBJ2-3	TRBD2	CSVTGTSGYTDTQYF	TGCAGCGTTACCGGGACTAGCGGATACACAGATACGCAGTATTTT
TRBV6-1	-	TRBJ1-2	-	CASSPWGAGEGYTF	TGTGCCAGCAGTCCATGGGGGGCTGGTGAGGGCTACACCTTC
TRBV28	-	TRBJ1-1	-	CASREDRSVKQNINTEAFF	TGTGCCAGCAGGGAAGACAGGAGTGTCAAACAAAACATAAACACTGAAGCTTTCTTT
TRBV4-1	few	TRBJ2-5	-	CASSQEEDSETQYF	TGCGCCAGCAGCCAAGAAGAGGATTCGGAGACCCAGTACTTC
TRBV5-1	-	TRBJ2-7	-	CARGPPGTPPYEQYF	TGCGCCCGTGGACCGCCGGGGACACCCCCCTACGAGCAGTACTTC
TRBV7-2	few	TRBJ2-3	-	CASSRIGDTSTDTQYF	TGTGCCAGCAGCCGGATAGGGGATACTAGCACAGATACGCAGTATTTT
TRBV29-1	few	TRBJ1-1	-	CSVLSERDTEAFF	TGCAGCGTTTTATCGGAAAGGGACACTGAAGCTTTCTTT
TRBV20-1	-	TRBJ1-2	-	CSALYGALNGYTF	TGCAGTGCCCTATACGGGGCTTTGAACGGCTACACCTTC
TRBV6-1	-	TRBJ1-4	TRBD1	CASSEPGQGEKLFF	TGTGCCAGCAGTGAACCGGGACAGGGAGAAAAACTGTTTTTT
TRBV27	-	TRBJ1-1	TRBD1	CASGESRGISEAFF	TGTGCCAGCGGGGAATCCAGGGGGATCAGTGAAGCTTTCTTT
TRBV6-1	many	TRBJ2-1	TRBD2	CASSPRLAGYEQFF	TGTGCCAGCAGTCCCAGACTAGCGGGGTATGAGCAGTTCTTC
TRBV5-1	once	TRBJ2-5	-	CASSPGDFSGETQYF	TGCGCCAGCAGCCCAGGGGACTTCTCGGGTGAGACCCAGTACTTC
TRBV28	few	TRBJ1-2	-	CASRGASGRPYTF	TGTGCCAGCAGAGGTGCTTCAGGGAGGCCCTACACCTTC
TRBV5-6	-	TRBJ2-2	TRBD2	CASSLPGIAGRTGELFF	TGTGCCAGCAGCCTGCCCGGGATAGCGGGAAGGACCGGGGAGCTGTTTTTT
TRBV5-1	-	TRBJ2-3	-	CASSSPPGASTDTQYF	TGCGCCAGCAGCTCTCCTCCGGGGGCTAGCACAGATACGCAGTATTTT
TRBV27	-	TRBJ2-1	TRBD2	CASSYSGGAVFNEQFF	TGTGCCAGCAGTTATAGCGGGGGGGCGGTTTTCAATGAGCAGTTCTTC
TRBV5-1	few	TRBJ2-3	-	CASSLDFPLTQYF	TGCGCCAGCAGCTTGGATTTCCCTCTGACGCAGTATTTT
TRBV11-1	few	TRBJ2-2	TRBD2	CASSSPLAGGTSNTGELFF	TGTGCCAGCAGCTCCCCTTTAGCGGGGGGGACTTCGAACACCGGGGAGCTGTTTTTT
TRBV6-1	few	TRBJ2-1	TRBD1	CASSIDRGPYNEQFF	TGTGCCAGCAGCATCGACAGGGGGCCTTACAATGAGCAGTTCTTC
TRBV4-3	-	TRBJ2-7	-	CASSQGLLSSYEQYF	TGCGCCAGCAGCCAAGGACTCCTGAGCTCCTACGAGCAGTACTTC
TRBV29-1	-	TRBJ2-1	TRBD1	CSVLQQGSVYNEQFF	TGCAGCGTTCTACAACAGGGGTCGGTGTACAATGAGCAGTTCTTC
TRBV29-1	few	TRBJ1-2	TRBD1	CSVGGGGVLETNYGYTF	TGCAGCGTTGGAGGGGGCGGCGTATTGGAGACTAACTATGGCTACACCTTC
TRBV25-1	few	TRBJ2-5	TRBD1	CASSSGQGGETQYF	TGTGCCAGCAGCTCGGGACAGGGAGGAGAGACCCAGTACTTC
TRBV5-5	-	TRBJ2-2	TRBD1	CASSSEDRGRTGGLFF	TGTGCCAGCAGCTCCGAGGACAGGGGGCGTACCGGGGGGCTGTTTTTT
TRBV12-3/TRBV12-4	many	TRBJ1-1	-	CASSLNPGIYTEAFF	TGTGCCAGCAGTTTAAATCCGGGGATCTACACTGAAGCTTTCTTT
TRBV6-1	few	TRBJ1-6	-	CASSRTPSSYNSPLHF	TGTGCCAGCAGCAGGACGCCAAGCTCCTATAATTCACCCCTCCACTTT
TRBV20-1	-	TRBJ1-5	-	CSAEDRNNQPQHF	TGCAGTGCCGAGGACAGAAACAATCAGCCCCAGCATTTT
TRBV20-1	-	TRBJ1-3	-	CSARPTGARGNTIYF	TGCAGTGCTAGACCCACCGGGGCCAGAGGAAACACCATATATTTT
TRBV14	-	TRBJ2-7	-	CASSQFRQGEQYF	TGTGCCAGCAGCCAATTCCGACAAGGCGAGCAGTACTTC
TRBV11-2	few	TRBJ2-3	TRBD2	CASSPDMTSGGEEMTDTQYF	TGTGCCAGCAGCCCAGATATGACTAGCGGGGGGGAAGAGATGACAGATACGCAGTATTTT
TRBV28	-	TRBJ2-3	TRBD1	CASRDRESDTQYF	TGTGCCAGCAGGGACAGGGAGTCAGATACGCAGTATTTT
TRBV6-2/TRBV6-3	-	TRBJ2-3	-	CASSYAAADTQYF	TGTGCCAGCAGTTACGCCGCCGCGGATACGCAGTATTTT
TRBV30	many	TRBJ2-3	-	CAWSEGGDTQYF	TGTGCCTGGAGTGAGGGTGGAGATACGCAGTATTTT
TRBV28	many	TRBJ1-3	-	CASSLWGGAGNTIYF	TGTGCCAGCAGTTTATGGGGGGGTGCCGGAAACACCATATATTTT
TRBV20-1	-	TRBJ1-2	-	CSARDNRLYGYTF	TGCAGTGCTAGAGATAACAGGTTATATGGCTACACCTTC
TRBV12-3/TRBV12-4	many	TRBJ2-1	-	CASSLYRGPYNEQFF	TGTGCCAGCAGTTTATACCGAGGCCCATACAATGAGCAGTTCTTC
TRBV5-8	few	TRBJ2-7	TRBD1	CASLRGGLSYEQYF	TGTGCCTCACTCCGAGGGGGCCTTTCCTACGAGCAGTACTTC
TRBV6-6	-	TRBJ1-3	-	CASSYPDGNTIYF	TGTGCCAGCAGTTACCCGGACGGAAACACCATATATTTT
TRBV20-1	many	TRBJ2-1	-	CSARGPGYNEQFF	TGCAGTGCTAGAGGCCCGGGTTACAATGAGCAGTTCTTC
TRBV11-2	-	TRBJ2-5	-	CASSPRTVLQETQYF	TGTGCCAGCAGCCCGAGGACCGTACTACAAGAGACCCAGTACTTC
TRBV20-1	-	TRBJ2-7	-	CSASGTYEQYF	TGCAGTGCTAGTGGAACCTACGAGCAGTACTTC
TRBV29-1	many	TRBJ2-1	-	CSVGSPYNEQFF	TGCAGCGTGGGGTCGCCCTACAATGAGCAGTTCTTC
TRBV12-3/TRBV12-4	many	TRBJ2-1	TRBD1	CASSKTGDEQFF	TGTGCCAGCAGTAAGACAGGGGATGAGCAGTTCTTC
TRBV12-3/TRBV12-4	few	TRBJ2-1	TRBD2	CASSSQRGENEQFF	TGTGCCAGCAGTTCCCAGCGGGGAGAGAATGAGCAGTTCTTC
TRBV5-6	many	TRBJ1-1	-	CASSFGRGTMAFF	TGTGCCAGCAGCTTCGGCAGGGGAACGATGGCTTTCTTT
TRBV12-3/TRBV12-4	many	TRBJ2-2	TRBD2	CASSSSAGGNTGELFF	TGTGCCAGCAGTTCGAGTGCGGGGGGGAACACCGGGGAGCTGTTTTTT